Below are 18 T cell receptor beta chains sequenced from a single sample in a study of T cell changes during pregnancy in multiple sclerosis. The protocol was immunoSEQ multiplex PCR, while the TCRdb copy is restricted to in-frame clones and leaves out a portion. This table holds 40,000 to 60,000 clones, about 92% found once. The sequences come from CD4+ T cells from peripheral blood mononuclear cells, collected before pregnancy. Every receptor here comes from a female donor with multiple sclerosis, enrolled in a pregnancy study.

The J gene is TRBJ1-2, the V gene TRBV7-2; the D gene is possibly TRBD1 (5 bases). The CDR3 consists of 14 residues. CDR1 SGHTA and CDR2 FQGNSA come from the germline V gene. The ends were cut back, 4 bases at V and 2 bases at J, with 11 bases in the middle. CDR3 DNA: TGTGCCAGCAGCTCCGGGGGGGGGAACTATGGCTACACCTTC. This gives the protein CASSSGGGNYGYTF.

This chain links TRBV19 with TRBJ2-1; a weak D match, TRBD2 (6 bases). Germline lookup yields CDR1 LNHDA and CDR2 SQIVND (reference sequence). This CDR3 has 15 residues. V was cut by 1 base and J by 3 bases, with 10 bases left in between. CDR3 residues: CASSIGGLDYNEQFF. The CDR3 region has the DNA TGTGCCAGTAGTATAGGGGGACTGGACTACAATGAGCAGTTCTTC. Filled out from reference TRBV19 and TRBJ2-1, the complete variable domain reads DGGITQSPKYLFRKEGQNVTLSCEQNLNHDAMYWYRQDPGQGLRLIYYSQIVNDFQKGDIAEGYSVSREKKESFPLTVTSAQKNPTAFYLCASSIGGLDYNEQFFGPGTRLTVL.

This clone showed up just a few times. This chain joins TRBV6-5 and TRBJ1-1; perhaps TRBD1 as D (6 bases). CDR3 length: 15 residues. Looked up from germline, CDR1 is MNHEY and CDR2 is SVGAGI. V was cut by 6 bases and J by 3 bases, with 17 bases left in between. CDR3 protein: CASRGSGAGDTEAFF. In DNA form, the CDR3 reads TGTGCCAGCAGGGGTTCGGGGGCGGGGGACACTGAAGCTTTCTTT.

The chain recombines TRBV11-1 with TRBJ2-2, with 9 bases fitting TRBD2. Germline V gene data show CDR1 as SGHAT and CDR2 as FQDESV (reference sequence). The junction had 7 bases not matched to a gene; V was cut back by 5 bases and J by 0 bases. The CDR3 totals 17 residues. CDR3 sequence: CASSRRLAEANTGELFF. As DNA, the CDR3 is TGTGCCAGCAGCCGCCGACTAGCGGAGGCGAACACCGGGGAGCTGTTTTTT.

V gene TRBV7-2 combines with J gene TRBJ2-5, with 13 bases that match TRBD2. The CDR3 covers 15 residues. Trimming took 5 bases from V and 3 from J; bases not matched to a gene: 3. Germline V gene sequence: CDR1 SGHTA, CDR2 FQGNSA. CDR3 in amino acids: CASSLTSGREETQYF. DNA of the CDR3: TGTGCCAGCAGCCTAACTAGCGGGAGGGAAGAGACCCAGTACTTC.

The V and J genes are TRBV9 and TRBJ1-1, with D tentatively TRBD1 (6 bases). CDR3 size: 15 residues. CDR1 is SGDLS and CDR2 is YYNGEE in the germline V gene. The V end was cut by 3 bases, the J end by 2 bases, with 14 bases between. CDR3 sequence: CASSGGTGRNTEAFF. The CDR3 coding sequence is TGTGCCAGCAGCGGGGGAACAGGGAGAAACACTGAAGCTTTCTTT.

The sample holds a few counts of this clone. The genes are TRBV7-3 and TRBJ2-3; the match to TRBD2 covers 7 bases. The CDR3 runs 18 residues. CDR1 is SGHTA and CDR2 is FQGTGA in the germline V gene. With 0 bases clipped from V and 3 bases from J, the junction kept 12 bases outside the gene matches. The CDR3 nucleotides read TGTGCCAGCAGCTTAACGGGGGGGGGAAGCGGGACGACAGATACGCAGTATTTT. This translates into CASSLTGGGSGTTDTQYF.

The chain carries TRBV7-9 and TRBJ1-2; 7 bases line up with TRBD1. The CDR3 consists of 17 residues. Germline CDR1 is SEHNR and CDR2 is FQNEAQ (reference sequence). J was trimmed by 5 bases and V by 4 bases; bases with no gene match: 16. In DNA form, the CDR3 reads TGTGCCAGCAGCTCACTCCGGGACAGTCTCCCCCGTTATGGCTACACCTTC. It specifies CASSSLRDSLPRYGYTF. Together with reference TRBV7-9 and TRBJ1-2, the CDR3 gives the full variable domain: DTGVSQNPRHKITKRGQNVTFRCDPISEHNRLYWYRQTLGQGPEFLTYFQNEAQLEKSRLLSDRFSAERPKGSFSTLEIQRTEQGDSAMYLCASSSLRDSLPRYGYTFGSGTRLTVV.

The rearrangement links TRBV7-6 to TRBJ2-1; possibly TRBD2 for D (5 bases). Germline assignment: CDR1 SGHVS and CDR2 FNYEAQ. The CDR3 totals 15 residues. Trimming took off 2 bases at V and 2 bases at J, with 10 bases between the two ends. Here the CDR3 reads CASSLLAVTYNEQFF. In nucleotides, the CDR3 is TGTGCCAGCAGCTTACTAGCCGTGACCTACAATGAGCAGTTCTTC.

The chain has TRBV7-9 and TRBJ2-5; tentative D call: TRBD1 (5 bases). This CDR3 region has 18 residues. Germline lookup yields CDR1 SEHNR and CDR2 FQNEAQ (reference sequence). Trimming took off 0 bases at V and 3 bases at J, with 20 bases between the two ends. The CDR3 loop reads CASSLAWGRDPPKETQYF. In DNA, the CDR3 is TGTGCCAGCAGCTTAGCGTGGGGCAGAGACCCCCCCAAAGAGACCCAGTACTTC.

The gene calls are TRBV5-1 and TRBJ1-1, with TRBD1 identical over 10 bases. This CDR3 region has 16 residues. From germline, CDR1 is SGHRS and CDR2 YFSETQ. The V gene end was trimmed by 1 base and the J gene end by 11 bases; junction bases not matched to a gene: 14. CDR3 region: CASSLSRQGARKMAFF. CDR3 coding DNA: TGCGCCAGCAGCTTGAGTCGACAGGGGGCGAGGAAGATGGCTTTCTTT.

The rearrangement links TRBV13 to TRBJ2-1, with a weak D call TRBD2 (5 bases). Trimming stripped 2 bases from V and 1 base from J, with 12 bases between. Germline V gene data show CDR1 as PRHDT and CDR2 as FYEKMQ (reference sequence). This CDR3 is built from 16 residues. Here the CDR3 reads CASSLRGQRSYNEQFF. CDR3 DNA: TGTGCCAGCAGCTTACGGGGTCAAAGATCCTACAATGAGCAGTTCTTC.

This clone has just a few counts. The genes are TRBV7-2 and TRBJ1-1; tentatively, D is TRBD1 (6 bases). V was clipped by 5 bases and J by 4 bases, with 11 bases between them. From germline, CDR1 is SGHTA and CDR2 FQGNSA. The CDR3 has 13 amino acids. DNA of the CDR3: TGTGCCAGCAGCCCGTTACAGGGCACTGAAGCTTTCTTT. The encoded protein is CASSPLQGTEAFF.

The chain employs TRBV10-3 and TRBJ1-2; TRBD1 might be the D (5 bases). This CDR3 has 13 residues. Germline V lookup: CDR1 ENHRY, CDR2 SYGVKD. V was shortened by 5 bases and J by 4 bases, with 11 bases between the two germline ends. Here the CDR3 DNA reads TGTGCCATCAGTCAGGGAAGGGGCTATGGCTACACCTTC. It yields the protein CAISQGRGYGYTF.

The chain is built from TRBV7-8 and TRBJ1-2; TRBD1 might be the D (5 bases). The CDR3 totals 12 residues. CDR1 and CDR2 (germline): SGHVS, FQNEAQ. V was shortened by 1 base and J by 7 bases, with 7 bases between the two germline ends. This CDR3 reads CASSLGQFGYTF. The CDR3 DNA sequence: TGTGCCAGCAGCTTAGGACAGTTTGGCTACACCTTC. Supplemented by reference TRBV7-8 and TRBJ1-2, the full variable domain reads GAGVSQSPRYKVAKRGQDVALRCDPISGHVSLFWYQQALGQGPEFLTYFQNEAQLDKSGLPSDRFFAERPEGSVSTLKIQRTQQEDSAVYLCASSLGQFGYTFGSGTRLTVV.

V is TRBV4-2 and J is TRBJ1-1, with D tentatively TRBD1 (6 bases). There are 15 residues in the CDR3. Trimming shortened V by 3 bases and J by 1 base, and 12 bases separated the two germline ends. Germline assignment: CDR1 LGHNA and CDR2 YNFKEQ. The CDR3 DNA reads TGTGCCAGCAGCCACCGCACAGGGCCGAACACTGAAGCTTTCTTT. Residues: CASSHRTGPNTEAFF.

The J gene is TRBJ2-7, the V gene TRBV14; possible D gene TRBD1, 5 bases. The CDR3 loop spans 16 amino acids. Per germline, CDR1 SGHDN and CDR2 FVKESK. Trimming removed 4 bases at V and 0 bases at J, with 16 bases between. This CDR3 reads CASSPLGQGSSYEQYF. The CDR3 DNA sequence: TGTGCCAGCAGCCCTCTGGGGCAGGGCAGCTCCTACGAGCAGTACTTC.

The rearrangement links TRBV11-2 to TRBJ1-1; 9 nucleotides line up with TRBD1. Germline-derived CDR1 and CDR2 are SGHAT and FQNNGV. This CDR3 is 15 amino acids long. The V segment lost 2 bases and the J segment 7 bases; nucleotides outside the gene matches: 8. The CDR3 spells CASSLLTQGAGEAFF. For the CDR3, the DNA is TGTGCCAGCAGCTTACTAACACAGGGGGCCGGTGAAGCTTTCTTT.